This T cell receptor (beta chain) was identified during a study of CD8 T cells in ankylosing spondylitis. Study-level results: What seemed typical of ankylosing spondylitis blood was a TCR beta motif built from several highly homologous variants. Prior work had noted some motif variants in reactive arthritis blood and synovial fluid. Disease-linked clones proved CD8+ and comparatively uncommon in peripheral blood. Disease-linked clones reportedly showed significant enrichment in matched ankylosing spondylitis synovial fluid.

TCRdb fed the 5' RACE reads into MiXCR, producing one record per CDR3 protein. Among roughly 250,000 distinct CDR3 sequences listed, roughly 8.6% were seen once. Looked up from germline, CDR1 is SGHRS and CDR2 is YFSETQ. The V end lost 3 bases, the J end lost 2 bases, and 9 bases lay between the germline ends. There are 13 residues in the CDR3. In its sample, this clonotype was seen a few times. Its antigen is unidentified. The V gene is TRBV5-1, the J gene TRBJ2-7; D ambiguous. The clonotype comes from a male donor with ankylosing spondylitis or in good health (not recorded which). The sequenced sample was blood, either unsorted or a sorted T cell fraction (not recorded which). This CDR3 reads CASSSGATYEQYF. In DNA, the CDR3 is TGCGCCAGCAGCTCAGGAGCGACCTACGAGCAGTACTTC.